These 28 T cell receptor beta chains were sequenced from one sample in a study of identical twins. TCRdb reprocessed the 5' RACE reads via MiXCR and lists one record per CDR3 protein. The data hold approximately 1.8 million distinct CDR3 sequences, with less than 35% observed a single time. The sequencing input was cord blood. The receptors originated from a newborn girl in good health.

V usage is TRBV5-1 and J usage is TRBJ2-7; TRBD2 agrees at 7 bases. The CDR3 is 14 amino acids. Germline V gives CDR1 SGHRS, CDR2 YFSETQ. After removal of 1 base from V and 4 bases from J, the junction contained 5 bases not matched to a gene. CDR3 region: CASSLRTSRYEQYF. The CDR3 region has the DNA TGCGCCAGCAGCTTGCGGACTAGTCGGTACGAGCAGTACTTC.

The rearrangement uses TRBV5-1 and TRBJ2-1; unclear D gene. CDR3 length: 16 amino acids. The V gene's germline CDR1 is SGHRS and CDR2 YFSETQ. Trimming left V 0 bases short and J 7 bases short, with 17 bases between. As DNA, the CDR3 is TGCGCCAGCAGCTTGGAGGCTAGGACCTTTACAAATGAGCAGTTCTTC. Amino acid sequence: CASSLEARTFTNEQFF. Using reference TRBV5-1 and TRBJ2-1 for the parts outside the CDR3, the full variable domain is KAGVTQTPRYLIKTRGQQVTLSCSPISGHRSVSWYQQTPGQGLQFLFEYFSETQRNKGNFPGRFSGRQFSNSRSEMNVSTLELGDSALYLCASSLEARTFTNEQFFGPGTRLTVL.

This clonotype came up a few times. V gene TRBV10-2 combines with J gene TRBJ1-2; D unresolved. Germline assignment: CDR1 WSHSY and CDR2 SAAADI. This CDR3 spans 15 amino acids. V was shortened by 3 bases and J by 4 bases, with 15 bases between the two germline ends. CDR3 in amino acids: CASSDFSGISYGYTF. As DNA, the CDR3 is TGCGCCAGCAGTGACTTTTCGGGAATCTCCTATGGCTACACCTTC.

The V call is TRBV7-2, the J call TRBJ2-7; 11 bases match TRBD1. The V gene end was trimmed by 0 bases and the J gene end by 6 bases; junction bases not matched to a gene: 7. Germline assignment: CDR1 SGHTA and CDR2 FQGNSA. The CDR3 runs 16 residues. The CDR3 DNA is TGTGCCAGCAGCTTAGCCTCCGGGACAGGGGGATTCGAGCAGTACTTC. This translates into CASSLASGTGGFEQYF.

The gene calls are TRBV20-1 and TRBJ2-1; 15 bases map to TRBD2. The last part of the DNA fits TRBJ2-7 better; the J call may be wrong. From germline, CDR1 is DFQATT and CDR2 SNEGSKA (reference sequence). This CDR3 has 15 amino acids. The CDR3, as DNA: TGCAGTGCTGTAGGGACTAGCGGGAGGTACAATGAGCAGTACTTC. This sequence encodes CSAVGTSGRYNEQYF.

CDR3 sequence reads: CASSGLRDRADTEAFF. CDR3 sequence (DNA): TGTGCCAGCAGCGGCCTTCGGGACAGGGCCGACACTGAAGCTTTCTTT. The gene calls are TRBV7-2 and TRBJ1-1; 9 positions agree with TRBD1. CDR3 length: 16 residues. With V trimmed by 5 bases and J by 3 bases, 10 bases remained unmatched. Germline CDR1 is SGHTA and CDR2 is FQGNSA.

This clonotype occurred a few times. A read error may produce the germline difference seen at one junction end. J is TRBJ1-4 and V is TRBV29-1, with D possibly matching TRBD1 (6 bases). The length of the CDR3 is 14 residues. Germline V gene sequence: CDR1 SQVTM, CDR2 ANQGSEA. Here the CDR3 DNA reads TGCGGCGTTAAATTACCAGGGGATTACGAAAAACTGTTTTTT. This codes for CGVKLPGDYEKLFF.

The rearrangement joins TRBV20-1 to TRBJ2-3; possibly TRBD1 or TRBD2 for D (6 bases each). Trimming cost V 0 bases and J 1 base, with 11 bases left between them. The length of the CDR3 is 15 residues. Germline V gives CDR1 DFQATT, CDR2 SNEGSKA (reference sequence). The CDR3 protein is CSARDIGGGTDTQYF. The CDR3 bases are TGCAGTGCTAGAGATATCGGGGGCGGCACAGATACGCAGTATTTT.

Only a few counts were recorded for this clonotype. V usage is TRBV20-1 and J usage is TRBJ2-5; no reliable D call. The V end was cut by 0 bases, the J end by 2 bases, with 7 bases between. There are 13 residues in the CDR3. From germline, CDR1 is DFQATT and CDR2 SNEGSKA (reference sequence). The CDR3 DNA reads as TGCAGTGCTAGAGATCCTCTTCAAGAGACCCAGTACTTC. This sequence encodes CSARDPLQETQYF.

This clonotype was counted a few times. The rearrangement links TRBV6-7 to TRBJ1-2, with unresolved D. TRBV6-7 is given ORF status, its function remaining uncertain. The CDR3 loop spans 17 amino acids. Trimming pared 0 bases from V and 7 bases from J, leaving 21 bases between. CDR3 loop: CASSYSREDTAPFGYTF. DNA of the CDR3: TGTGCCAGCAGTTACTCGAGGGAAGACACCGCTCCTTTTGGCTACACCTTC.

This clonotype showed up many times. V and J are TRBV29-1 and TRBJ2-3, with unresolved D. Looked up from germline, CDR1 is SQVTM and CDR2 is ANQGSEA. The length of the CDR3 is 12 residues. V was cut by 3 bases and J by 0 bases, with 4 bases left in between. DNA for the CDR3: TGCAGCGTTGATGACAGCACAGATACGCAGTATTTT. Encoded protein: CSVDDSTDTQYF.

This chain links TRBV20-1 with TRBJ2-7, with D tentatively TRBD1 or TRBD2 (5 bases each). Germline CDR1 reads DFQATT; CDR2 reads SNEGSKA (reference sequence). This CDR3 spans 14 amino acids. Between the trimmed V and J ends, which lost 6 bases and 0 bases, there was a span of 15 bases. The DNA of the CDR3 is TGCAGTGCCTATAAACGGGACGCCTCCTACGAGCAGTACTTC. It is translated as CSAYKRDASYEQYF.

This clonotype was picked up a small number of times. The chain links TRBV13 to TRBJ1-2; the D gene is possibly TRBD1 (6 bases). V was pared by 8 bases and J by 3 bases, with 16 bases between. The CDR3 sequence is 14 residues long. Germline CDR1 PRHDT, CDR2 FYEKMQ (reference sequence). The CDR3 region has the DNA TGTGCCAGCGGCTACAGGGCGGCGGACTATGGCTACACCTTC. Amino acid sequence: CASGYRAADYGYTF. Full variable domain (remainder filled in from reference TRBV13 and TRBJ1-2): AAGVIQSPRHLIKEKRETATLKCYPIPRHDTVYWYQQGPGQDPQFLISFYEKMQSDKGSIPDRFSAQQFSDYHSELNMSSLELGDSALYFCASGYRAADYGYTFGSGTRLTVV.

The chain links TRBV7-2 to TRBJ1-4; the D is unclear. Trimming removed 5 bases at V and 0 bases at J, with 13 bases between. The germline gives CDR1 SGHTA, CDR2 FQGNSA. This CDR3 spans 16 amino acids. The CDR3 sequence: CASSPSPRTTNEKLFF. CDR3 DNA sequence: TGTGCCAGCAGCCCATCCCCCCGCACAACTAATGAAAAACTGTTTTTT. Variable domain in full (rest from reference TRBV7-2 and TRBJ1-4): GAGVSQSPSNKVTEKGKDVELRCDPISGHTALYWYRQSLGQGLEFLIYFQGNSAPDKSGLPSDRFSAERTGGSVSTLTIQRTQQEDSAVYLCASSPSPRTTNEKLFFGSGTQLSVL.

The CDR3 spells CASSPRSRTLDHEQFF. Written as DNA, the CDR3 is TGTGCCAGCTCACCAAGGTCGAGGACCCTGGACCATGAGCAGTTCTTC. This chain links TRBV18 with TRBJ2-1; D unclear. V was shortened by 2 bases and J by 8 bases, with 19 bases between the two germline ends. The CDR3 consists of 16 residues. The V gene's germline CDR1 is KGHSH and CDR2 LQKENI.

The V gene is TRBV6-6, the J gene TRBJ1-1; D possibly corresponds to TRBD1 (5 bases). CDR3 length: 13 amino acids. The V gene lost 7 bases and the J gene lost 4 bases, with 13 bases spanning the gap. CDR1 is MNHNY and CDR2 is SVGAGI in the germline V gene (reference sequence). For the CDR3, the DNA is TGTGCCAGCACCCAAAGGGGACCCACTGAAGCTTTCTTT. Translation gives CASTQRGPTEAFF.

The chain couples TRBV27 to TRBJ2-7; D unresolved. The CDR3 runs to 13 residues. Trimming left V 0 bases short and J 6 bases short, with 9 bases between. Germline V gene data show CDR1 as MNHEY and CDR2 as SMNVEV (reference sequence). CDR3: CASSLSFSGEQYF. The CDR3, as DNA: TGTGCCAGCAGTTTATCCTTCAGTGGCGAGCAGTACTTC.

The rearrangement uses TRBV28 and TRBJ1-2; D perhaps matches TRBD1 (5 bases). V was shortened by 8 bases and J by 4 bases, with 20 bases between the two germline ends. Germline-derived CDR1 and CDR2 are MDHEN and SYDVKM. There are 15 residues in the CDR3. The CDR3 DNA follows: TGTGCCAGCGGGAGAGGGGTGAGGCACTCCTATGGCTACACCTTC. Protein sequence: CASGRGVRHSYGYTF.

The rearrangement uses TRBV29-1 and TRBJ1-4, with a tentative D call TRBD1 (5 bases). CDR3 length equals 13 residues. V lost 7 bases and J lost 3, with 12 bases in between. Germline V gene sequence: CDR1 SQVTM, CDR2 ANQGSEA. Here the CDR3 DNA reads TGCAGCGCTGCAGGGTTGTCTAATGAAAAACTGTTTTTT. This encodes CSAAGLSNEKLFF.

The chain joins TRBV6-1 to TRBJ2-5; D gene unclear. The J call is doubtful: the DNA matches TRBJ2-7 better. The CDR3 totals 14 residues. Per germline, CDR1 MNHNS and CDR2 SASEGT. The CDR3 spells CASSVGRAVYEQYF. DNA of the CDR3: TGTGCCAGCAGTGTCGGCCGGGCCGTCTACGAGCAGTACTTC.

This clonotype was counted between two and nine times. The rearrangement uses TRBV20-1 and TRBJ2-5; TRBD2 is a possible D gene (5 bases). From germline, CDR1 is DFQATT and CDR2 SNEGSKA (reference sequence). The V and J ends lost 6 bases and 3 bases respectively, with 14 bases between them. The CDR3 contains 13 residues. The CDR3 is CSAQKTTEETQYF. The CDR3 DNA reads TGCAGTGCACAGAAGACTACCGAAGAGACCCAGTACTTC.

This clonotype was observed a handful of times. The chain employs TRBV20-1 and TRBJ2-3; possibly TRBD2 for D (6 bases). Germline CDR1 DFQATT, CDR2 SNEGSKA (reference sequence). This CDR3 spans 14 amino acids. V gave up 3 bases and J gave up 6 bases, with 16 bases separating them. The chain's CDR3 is CSARGSGLADTQYF. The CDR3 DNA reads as TGCAGTGCTAGGGGTAGCGGACTCGCGGATACGCAGTATTTT.

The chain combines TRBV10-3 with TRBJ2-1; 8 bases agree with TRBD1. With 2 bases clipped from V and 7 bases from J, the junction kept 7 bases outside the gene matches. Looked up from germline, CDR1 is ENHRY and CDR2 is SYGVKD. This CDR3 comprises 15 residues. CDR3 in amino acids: CAISEGQGRGNEQFF. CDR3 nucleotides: TGTGCCATCAGTGAGGGACAGGGACGAGGAAATGAGCAGTTCTTC.

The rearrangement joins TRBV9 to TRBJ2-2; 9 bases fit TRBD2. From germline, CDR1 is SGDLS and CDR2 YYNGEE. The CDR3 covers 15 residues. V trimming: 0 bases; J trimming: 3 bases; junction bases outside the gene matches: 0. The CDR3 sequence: CASSVGTSDTGELFF. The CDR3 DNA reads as TGTGCCAGCAGCGTAGGGACTAGCGACACCGGGGAGCTGTTTTTT. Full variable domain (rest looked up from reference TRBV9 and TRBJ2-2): DSGVTQTPKHLITATGQRVTLRCSPRSGDLSVYWYQQSLDQGLQFLIQYYNGEERAKGNILERFSAQQFPDLHSELNLSSLELGDSALYFCASSVGTSDTGELFFGEGSRLTVL.

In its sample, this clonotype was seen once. This chain's CDR3 is CSARGDIRLGPQHF. The CDR3 nucleotides are TGCAGTGCTAGAGGGGACATTCGGTTAGGGCCCCAGCATTTT. J is TRBJ1-5 and V is TRBV20-1, with D perhaps TRBD1 (6 bases). V gave up 1 base and J gave up 9 bases, with 16 bases separating them. Germline V gene data show CDR1 as DFQATT and CDR2 as SNEGSKA (reference sequence). CDR3 size: 14 residues.

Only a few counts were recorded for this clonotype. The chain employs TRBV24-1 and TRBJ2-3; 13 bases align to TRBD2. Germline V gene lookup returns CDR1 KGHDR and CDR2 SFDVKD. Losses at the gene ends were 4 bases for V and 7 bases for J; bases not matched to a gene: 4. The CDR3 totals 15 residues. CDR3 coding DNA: TGTGCCACCAGTGAGCCGACTAGCGGGAGGTATACGCAGTATTTT. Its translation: CATSEPTSGRYTQYF.

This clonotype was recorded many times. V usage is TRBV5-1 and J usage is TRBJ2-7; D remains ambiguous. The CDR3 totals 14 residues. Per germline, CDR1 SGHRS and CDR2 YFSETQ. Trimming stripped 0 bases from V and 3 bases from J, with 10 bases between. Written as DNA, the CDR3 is TGCGCCAGCAGCTTGGTAGCAGGAAACTACGAGCAGTACTTC. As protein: CASSLVAGNYEQYF. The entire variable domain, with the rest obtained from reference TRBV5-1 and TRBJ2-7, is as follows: KAGVTQTPRYLIKTRGQQVTLSCSPISGHRSVSWYQQTPGQGLQFLFEYFSETQRNKGNFPGRFSGRQFSNSRSEMNVSTLELGDSALYLCASSLVAGNYEQYFGPGTRLTVT.

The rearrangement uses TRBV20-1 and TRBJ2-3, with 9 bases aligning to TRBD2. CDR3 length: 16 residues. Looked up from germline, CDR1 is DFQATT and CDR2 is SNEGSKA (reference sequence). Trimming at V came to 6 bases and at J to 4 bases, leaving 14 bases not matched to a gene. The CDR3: CSAHHLWRGGADTQYF. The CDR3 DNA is TGCAGTGCCCATCACCTTTGGCGGGGGGGGGCAGATACGCAGTATTTT.